This section outlines one T cell receptor (beta chain) sequence together with its context. Using immunoSEQ multiplex PCR, the repertoire was profiled, and TCRdb retains in-frame clones only, with some absent. Of approximately 170,000 clones in the sample, about 81% were seen once. This entry comes from a study of blood T cell repertoires in COVID-19. The sequence came from a man aged 60 to 75 with active or convalescent COVID-19. Sequenced material: peripheral blood.

CDR3 protein: CASSLEQSTDTQYF. CDR3 DNA: TGCGCCAGCAGCTTGGAACAGAGCACAGATACGCAGTATTTT. This chain joins TRBV5-1 and TRBJ2-3; D is ambiguous. Looked up from germline, CDR1 is SGHRS and CDR2 is YFSETQ. The CDR3 has 14 residues. Trimming cost V 0 bases and J 0 bases, with 5 bases left between them.